The 3 T cell receptor beta chains listed next were all sequenced from one sample in a study of shared clonotypes between healthy human individuals. Only in-frame clones appear in the TCRdb table, and some are missing; sequencing was by immunoSEQ multiplex PCR. The sample carries about 2.4 million clones, more than 90% recorded once. The sample consisted of naive CD4+ T cells sorted from blood. This sample's subset: CD45RA+ positively selected. The receptors shown here come from a man between 18 and 29 years old in good health.

The genes are TRBV2 and TRBJ2-2, with TRBD2 matching over 7 bases. Germline lookup yields CDR1 SNHLY and CDR2 FYNNEI. V gave up 9 bases and J gave up 3 bases; unmatched junction bases: 7. The CDR3 sequence is 14 residues long. The CDR3 sequence is CASGERDYTGELFF. The CDR3 nucleotides read TGTGCCAGTGGGGAGCGGGACTACACCGGGGAGCTGTTTTTT. Variable domain in full (rest from reference TRBV2 and TRBJ2-2): EPEVTQTPSHQVTQMGQEVILRCVPISNHLYFYWYRQILGQKVEFLVSFYNNEISEKSEIFDDQFSVERPDGSNFTLKIRSTKLEDSAMYFCASGERDYTGELFFGEGSRLTVL.

The rearrangement joins TRBV9 to TRBJ2-3, with D unclear. The CDR3 has 17 amino acids. V lost 3 bases to trimming and J lost 0 bases, with 17 bases between them. Germline V lookup: CDR1 SGDLS, CDR2 YYNGEE. CDR3 region: CASSARAPTPSTDTQYF. As DNA, the CDR3 is TGTGCCAGCAGCGCCCGTGCCCCTACTCCTAGCACAGATACGCAGTATTTT.

Points on this clone: Other DNA sequences in this specimen translate into the identical CDR3. This chain joins TRBV2 and TRBJ2-2; possibly TRBD1 for D (6 bases). V lost 4 bases and J lost 6, with 9 bases in between. The CDR3 covers 13 residues. Per the germline V gene, CDR1 is SNHLY and CDR2 is FYNNEI. CDR3 region: CASSGQAAGELFF. CDR3 in DNA: TGTGCCAGCAGTGGACAGGCCGCCGGGGAGCTGTTTTTT.